One sample yielded the 9 T cell receptor beta chains listed below, sequenced in a study of blood T cell repertoires in COVID-19. Assay: immunoSEQ multiplex PCR; the TCRdb copy retains only in-frame clones and omits some. The sample carries about 40,000 clones, approximately 88% recorded once. Sequences were obtained from peripheral blood. The receptor set was obtained from a woman aged 70-85 years with acute or convalescent COVID-19.

DNA of the CDR3: TGTGCCAGCTCACCACGGGCAGGGGCGAACACTGAAGCTTTCTTT. Residues: CASSPRAGANTEAFF. The chain recombines TRBV18 with TRBJ1-1; weak D call: TRBD1 (6 bases). The CDR3 extends over 15 amino acids. The V gene lost 1 base and the J gene lost 1 base, with 10 bases spanning the gap. Germline V lookup: CDR1 KGHSH, CDR2 LQKENI.

This clone was seen a handful of times. The chain uses TRBV3-1 (or the pseudogene TRBV3-2) and TRBJ1-3; 7 nucleotides agree with TRBD1. This CDR3 has 16 residues. CDR1 is LGHDT and CDR2 is YNNKEL in the germline V gene (reference sequence). The V and J ends lost 5 bases and 0 bases, in that order; junction bases with no gene match: 7. CDR3 amino acids: CASSNWDRRSGNTIYF. The CDR3, as DNA: TGTGCCAGCAGCAACTGGGACAGACGCTCTGGAAACACCATATATTTT.

The gene calls are TRBV5-5 and TRBJ1-2; TRBD1 matches at 7 bases. The V gene end was trimmed by 0 bases and the J gene end by 8 bases; junction bases not matched to a gene: 13. This CDR3 has 16 amino acids. The germline V gene has CDR1 SGHKS and CDR2 YYEKEE (reference sequence). For the CDR3, the DNA is TGTGCCAGCAGCTTGGACAGGGGACCCTATGTATGGGGCTACACCTTC. Translated: CASSLDRGPYVWGYTF.

The chain joins TRBV6-5 to TRBJ2-1; the D gene is possibly TRBD1 (6 bases). The CDR3 spans 12 residues. The germline CDR1 and CDR2 sequences are MNHEY and SVGAGI. Trimming shortened V by 5 bases and J by 7 bases, and 9 bases separated the two germline ends. The DNA for the CDR3 is TGTGCCAGCAGTACTAGGGGGAATGAGCAGTTCTTC. This encodes CASSTRGNEQFF.

This chain joins TRBV28 and TRBJ1-1, with D perhaps matching TRBD1 (5 bases). Trimming took 7 bases from V and 6 from J, leaving 15 bases between them. Germline loops: CDR1 MDHEN, CDR2 SYDVKM. The CDR3 spans 13 residues. CDR3 coding DNA: TGTGCCAGCAACCTTGGGGGGTACGCTGAAGCTTTCTTT. Its protein is CASNLGGYAEAFF.

This chain uses TRBV6-2 or TRBV6-3 with TRBJ2-1, with TRBD1 identical over 9 bases. The CDR3 is 14 residues long. Germline lookup yields CDR1 MNHEY and CDR2 SVGEGT. After removal of 5 bases from V and 9 bases from J, the junction contained 8 bases not matched to a gene. In DNA, the CDR3 is TGTGCCAGCAGTAGTGGGGACAGGGTCGGTGAGCAGTTCTTC. Translation gives CASSSGDRVGEQFF.

The chain couples TRBV19 to TRBJ2-3; 7 bases align to TRBD2. The CDR3 totals 15 residues. Germline V gene sequence: CDR1 LNHDA, CDR2 SQIVND (reference sequence). Trimming at V came to 4 bases and at J to 2 bases, leaving 6 bases not matched to a gene. The CDR3 DNA is TGTGCCAGTAGTAGGCTAGCGGCACTCACAGATACGCAGTATTTT. Translated: CASSRLAALTDTQYF.

The J gene is TRBJ1-1, the V gene TRBV10-3; D perhaps matches TRBD1 (6 bases). The V end lost 6 bases, the J end lost 5 bases, and 16 bases lay between the germline ends. CDR1 and CDR2 from the germline V gene are ENHRY and SYGVKD. The CDR3 length is 14 residues. The CDR3 DNA sequence: TGTGCCATCAGCCGGACAGAACCCGATACTGAAGCTTTCTTT. This encodes CAISRTEPDTEAFF.

The rearrangement joins TRBV7-9 to TRBJ2-3, with 7 bases fitting TRBD2. The CDR3 runs 20 residues. Germline CDR1 SEHNR, CDR2 FQNEAQ (reference sequence). Trimming cost V 7 bases and J 0 bases; bases outside gene matches: 22. CDR3 loop: CASTLPAQSGVIPSTDTQYF. The CDR3 DNA is TGTGCCAGCACCCTCCCGGCGCAGAGCGGGGTCATCCCGAGCACAGATACGCAGTATTTT. The variable domain in full, completed from reference TRBV7-9 and TRBJ2-3, reads DTGVSQNPRHKITKRGQNVTFRCDPISEHNRLYWYRQTLGQGPEFLTYFQNEAQLEKSRLLSDRFSAERPKGSFSTLEIQRTEQGDSAMYLCASTLPAQSGVIPSTDTQYFGPGTRLTVL.